This is a list of T cell receptor beta chains from one sample in a study of Graves' ophthalmopathy and Graves' hyperthyroidism. One entry per CDR3 protein, called by TCRdb with MiXCR from the multiplex PCR reads. Here the sample spans 300,000 to 400,000 distinct CDR3 sequences, roughly a sixth being singletons. Sequencing was performed on peripheral blood. Receptors were obtained from an adult woman with stable Graves' hyperthyroidism. CDR3s include the opening cysteine and the closing phenylalanine or tryptophan. A D gene is named only where the DNA matches it firmly. Not all rows give a size; the values are once, few, many and, for expanded clones, a class.

d_call: .
j_call: TRBJ2-7
clone_size: .
v_call: TRBV2
cdr3_nt: TGTGCCAGCAGAGTGTCCGAGCAGTACTTC
cdr3_aa: CASRVSEQYF

d_call: .
j_call: TRBJ1-6
clone_size: many
v_call: TRBV2
cdr3_nt: TGTGCCAGCAGTGTTGGCCGGACAGACAATTCACCCCTCCACTTT
cdr3_aa: CASSVGRTDNSPLHF

d_call: .
j_call: TRBJ1-1
clone_size: many
v_call: TRBV7-9
cdr3_nt: TGTGCCAGCAGCCACCGAGACAACACTGAAGCTTTCTTT
cdr3_aa: CASSHRDNTEAFF

d_call: TRBD2
j_call: TRBJ2-5
clone_size: .
v_call: TRBV15
cdr3_nt: TGTGCCACCAGCAGAGTCGGGAGGGCCAGGTGGCCAGAGACCCAGTACTTC
cdr3_aa: CATSRVGRARWPETQYF

d_call: .
j_call: TRBJ1-1
clone_size: many
v_call: TRBV12-3/TRBV12-4
cdr3_nt: TGTGCCAGCAGTTTAGAGTCCGTGAACACTGAAGCTTTCTTT
cdr3_aa: CASSLESVNTEAFF

d_call: .
j_call: TRBJ2-7
clone_size: many
v_call: TRBV27
cdr3_nt: TGTGCCAGCAGTTTCACCTTGTCCTCAGGCTCCGAGCAGTACTTC
cdr3_aa: CASSFTLSSGSEQYF

d_call: TRBD2
j_call: TRBJ2-7
clone_size: few
v_call: TRBV19
cdr3_nt: TGTGCCAGTAGTACGCCGACTAGCGGGTTGCGAACCTCCTACGAGCAGTACTTC
cdr3_aa: CASSTPTSGLRTSYEQYF

d_call: .
j_call: TRBJ2-4
clone_size: many
v_call: TRBV6-1
cdr3_nt: TGTGCCAGCAGTCCGGGCATAGCCAAAAACATTAAGTACTTC
cdr3_aa: CASSPGIAKNIKYF

d_call: .
j_call: TRBJ2-5
clone_size: many
v_call: TRBV18
cdr3_nt: TGTGCCAGCTCCTCCGAGGGCGCAGGGCAAGAGACCCAGTACTTC
cdr3_aa: CASSSEGAGQETQYF

d_call: .
j_call: TRBJ2-7
clone_size: many
v_call: TRBV29-1
cdr3_nt: TGCAGCGTTGCGCCAGGGAATTCCTACGAGCAGTACTTC
cdr3_aa: CSVAPGNSYEQYF

d_call: .
j_call: TRBJ1-5
clone_size: many
v_call: TRBV28
cdr3_nt: TGTGCCAGCAGTTTACAAGGGACCAATCAGCCCCAGCATTTT
cdr3_aa: CASSLQGTNQPQHF

d_call: .
j_call: TRBJ2-5
clone_size: many
v_call: TRBV6-5
cdr3_nt: TGTGCCAGCAGTTACTCGAATCAGCAAGAGACCCAGTACTTC
cdr3_aa: CASSYSNQQETQYF

d_call: TRBD2
j_call: TRBJ2-6
clone_size: .
v_call: TRBV12-3/TRBV12-4
cdr3_nt: TGTGCCAGCATTCCTTACGGTGCGGGGGTCTCTGGGGCCAACGTCCTGACTTTC
cdr3_aa: CASIPYGAGVSGANVLTF

d_call: TRBD1
j_call: TRBJ2-5
clone_size: .
v_call: TRBV24-1
cdr3_nt: TGTGCCACCAGTGGAGACAGGGGCACGTGGGAGACCCAGTACTTC
cdr3_aa: CATSGDRGTWETQYF

d_call: .
j_call: TRBJ1-1
clone_size: many
v_call: TRBV30
cdr3_nt: TGTGCCTGGGACGCCGGGACAAGCATGAACACTGAAGCTTTCTTT
cdr3_aa: CAWDAGTSMNTEAFF

d_call: .
j_call: TRBJ2-2
clone_size: few
v_call: TRBV5-1
cdr3_nt: TGCGCCAGCAAATCAGCGACAGGGAACACCGGGGAGCTGTTTTTT
cdr3_aa: CASKSATGNTGELFF

d_call: .
j_call: TRBJ2-7
clone_size: many
v_call: TRBV7-2
cdr3_nt: TGTGCCAGCAGCTTAGAACTTTTTGGGGAGCAGTACTTC
cdr3_aa: CASSLELFGEQYF

d_call: TRBD2
j_call: TRBJ2-7
clone_size: many
v_call: TRBV11-2
cdr3_nt: TGTGCCAGCAGCTTGCCTAGCGGCTCCTACGAGCAGTACTTC
cdr3_aa: CASSLPSGSYEQYF

d_call: TRBD2
j_call: TRBJ2-7
clone_size: few
v_call: TRBV18
cdr3_nt: TGTGCCAGCTCTCACCGGACTAGCGGGAGGGTCGACGAGCAGTACTTC
cdr3_aa: CASSHRTSGRVDEQYF

d_call: .
j_call: TRBJ2-7
clone_size: many
v_call: TRBV29-1
cdr3_nt: TGCAGCGTTTGGGCAGACGTTTCCTACGAGCAGTACTTC
cdr3_aa: CSVWADVSYEQYF

d_call: .
j_call: TRBJ2-7
clone_size: .
v_call: TRBV4-2
cdr3_nt: TGTGCCAGCAGCCAAGATTGGGGACCCTACGAGCAGTACTTC
cdr3_aa: CASSQDWGPYEQYF

d_call: .
j_call: TRBJ1-1
clone_size: .
v_call: TRBV29-1
cdr3_nt: TGCAGCGTTGGGCAGACAGTAATGAACACTGAAGCTTTCTTT
cdr3_aa: CSVGQTVMNTEAFF

d_call: .
j_call: TRBJ2-7
clone_size: many
v_call: TRBV4-2
cdr3_nt: TGTGCCAGCAGCCAAGAATCTACCGTAGGAATCTACGAGCAGTACTTC
cdr3_aa: CASSQESTVGIYEQYF

d_call: .
j_call: TRBJ2-7
clone_size: many
v_call: TRBV9
cdr3_nt: TGTGCCAGCAGCCCCCGCAGGAGCCCTTACGAGCAGTACTTC
cdr3_aa: CASSPRRSPYEQYF

d_call: .
j_call: TRBJ2-1
clone_size: .
v_call: TRBV13
cdr3_nt: TGTGCCAGCAGCGACAGTGCGGGAAGCTCCTACAATGAGCAGTTCTTC
cdr3_aa: CASSDSAGSSYNEQFF

d_call: TRBD1
j_call: TRBJ2-7
clone_size: many
v_call: TRBV28
cdr3_nt: TGTGCCAGCAGCTCCACCGGGACAGGCTTCTACGAGCAGTACTTC
cdr3_aa: CASSSTGTGFYEQYF

d_call: .
j_call: TRBJ2-5
clone_size: many
v_call: TRBV28
cdr3_nt: TGTGCCAGCAGTTTAGAGGAGAAAGAGACCCAGTACTTC
cdr3_aa: CASSLEEKETQYF

d_call: TRBD1
j_call: TRBJ2-7
clone_size: many
v_call: TRBV12-3/TRBV12-4
cdr3_nt: TGTGCCAGCAGCCACAACCCCGGGACAGGGACCTACGAGCAGTACTTC
cdr3_aa: CASSHNPGTGTYEQYF

d_call: TRBD1
j_call: TRBJ2-2
clone_size: many
v_call: TRBV27
cdr3_nt: TGTGCCAGCAGTTACAGGGGGACGAACACCGGGGAGCCGTTTTTT
cdr3_aa: CASSYRGTNTGEPFF

d_call: .
j_call: TRBJ2-2
clone_size: many
v_call: TRBV6-5
cdr3_nt: TGTGCCAGCAGTTATGGGACCACCGGGGAGCTGTTTTTT
cdr3_aa: CASSYGTTGELFF

d_call: .
j_call: TRBJ1-5
clone_size: few
v_call: TRBV6-5
cdr3_nt: TGTGCCAGCAGTAACGGTCCTTATGGCAATCAGCCCCAGCATTTT
cdr3_aa: CASSNGPYGNQPQHF

d_call: TRBD1
j_call: TRBJ1-2
clone_size: once
v_call: TRBV27
cdr3_nt: TGTGCCAGCACCCAATTTGGGGGACAGAAAAACTATGGCTACACCTTC
cdr3_aa: CASTQFGGQKNYGYTF

d_call: TRBD2
j_call: TRBJ2-7
clone_size: many
v_call: TRBV4-1
cdr3_nt: TGCGCCAGCAGCCAGATGCCTAGCGGGAGATGGTACTCCTACGAGCAGTACTTC
cdr3_aa: CASSQMPSGRWYSYEQYF

d_call: TRBD2
j_call: TRBJ2-5
clone_size: many
v_call: TRBV6-5
cdr3_nt: TGTGCCAGCAGTCACGGGGGGGCACAAGAGACCCAGTACTTC
cdr3_aa: CASSHGGAQETQYF

d_call: TRBD2
j_call: TRBJ2-7
clone_size: .
v_call: TRBV6-2/TRBV6-3
cdr3_nt: TGTGCCAGCAGTTACTTCCCCCTAGCGGGAGGTCCCGGCGAGCAGTACTTC
cdr3_aa: CASSYFPLAGGPGEQYF

d_call: .
j_call: TRBJ2-3
clone_size: few
v_call: TRBV6-1
cdr3_nt: TGTGCCAGCGAACCTGCGGGGGCTGGTACAGATACGCAGTATTTT
cdr3_aa: CASEPAGAGTDTQYF

d_call: .
j_call: TRBJ1-6
clone_size: many
v_call: TRBV6-1
cdr3_nt: TGTGCCAGCAGTGAAGCGTTAGGGATCACCCTCCACTTT
cdr3_aa: CASSEALGITLHF

d_call: TRBD2
j_call: TRBJ2-7
clone_size: many
v_call: TRBV4-1
cdr3_nt: TGCGCCAGCAGCCCCGAGGGACTAGCGGGCTACGAGCAGTACTTC
cdr3_aa: CASSPEGLAGYEQYF

d_call: .
j_call: TRBJ2-4
clone_size: .
v_call: TRBV12-3/TRBV12-4
cdr3_nt: TGTGCCAGCCCCTGGGCAGGGGAGTGGGACATTAAGTACTTC
cdr3_aa: CASPWAGEWDIKYF

d_call: .
j_call: TRBJ1-5
clone_size: many
v_call: TRBV12-3/TRBV12-4
cdr3_nt: TGTGCCAGCAGTTTAGCGGCGCTTCGGGGTACCCTGGCCGATCAGCCCCAGCATTTT
cdr3_aa: CASSLAALRGTLADQPQHF

d_call: .
j_call: TRBJ2-5
clone_size: many
v_call: TRBV5-6
cdr3_nt: TGTGCCAGCAGCCCCGGGACACACCAAGAGACCCAGTACTTC
cdr3_aa: CASSPGTHQETQYF

d_call: .
j_call: TRBJ2-7
clone_size: .
v_call: TRBV11-2
cdr3_nt: TGTGCCAGCAGCTCCATATCCGGAAACTACGAGCAGTACTTC
cdr3_aa: CASSSISGNYEQYF

d_call: TRBD2
j_call: TRBJ2-7
clone_size: many
v_call: TRBV20-1
cdr3_nt: TGCAGTGTCCAACCGATCCGGGGGGGTTACGAGCAGTACTTC
cdr3_aa: CSVQPIRGGYEQYF

d_call: TRBD1
j_call: TRBJ2-5
clone_size: .
v_call: TRBV5-1
cdr3_nt: TGCGCCAGCAGATACGGGACAGGGGAAGAGACCCAGTACTTC
cdr3_aa: CASRYGTGEETQYF

d_call: TRBD2
j_call: TRBJ2-5
clone_size: .
v_call: TRBV20-1
cdr3_nt: TGCAGTGCTATCCCGAGGGCGGGAGGGCCTCAAGAGACCCAGTACTTC
cdr3_aa: CSAIPRAGGPQETQYF

d_call: .
j_call: TRBJ1-1
clone_size: many
v_call: TRBV13
cdr3_nt: TGTGCCAGCGTACGCAGGGTAGAGGGTGGGGAAGCTTTCTTT
cdr3_aa: CASVRRVEGGEAFF

d_call: .
j_call: TRBJ1-3
clone_size: .
v_call: TRBV4-3
cdr3_nt: TGCGCCAGCAGCCAAGTTTCCGGGGGCGTTGGAAACACCATATATTTT
cdr3_aa: CASSQVSGGVGNTIYF

d_call: TRBD1
j_call: TRBJ2-7
clone_size: many
v_call: TRBV29-1
cdr3_nt: TGCAGCGCCTGGGGACAGGGGGTTGGCGAGCAGTACTTC
cdr3_aa: CSAWGQGVGEQYF

d_call: TRBD1
j_call: TRBJ1-3
clone_size: many
v_call: TRBV15
cdr3_nt: TGTGCCACCAGCAGAGTACAGGGGGCTGGAAACACCATATATTTT
cdr3_aa: CATSRVQGAGNTIYF

d_call: .
j_call: TRBJ2-5
clone_size: .
v_call: TRBV4-3
cdr3_nt: TGCGCCAGCAGCGTTTCAGGAGCCACCCAAGAGACCCAGTACTTC
cdr3_aa: CASSVSGATQETQYF

d_call: .
j_call: TRBJ1-2
clone_size: many
v_call: TRBV15
cdr3_nt: TGTGCCACCAGCAGAGATACCATTGAATATGGCTACACCTTC
cdr3_aa: CATSRDTIEYGYTF

d_call: .
j_call: TRBJ2-6
clone_size: many
v_call: TRBV7-2
cdr3_nt: TGTGCCAGCAGTCCCGAGAGCTCTGGGGCCAACGTCCTGACTTTC
cdr3_aa: CASSPESSGANVLTF

d_call: .
j_call: TRBJ2-7
clone_size: many
v_call: TRBV28
cdr3_nt: TGTGCCAGCAGAGATTGGGGTCATGAGCAGTACTTC
cdr3_aa: CASRDWGHEQYF

d_call: TRBD1
j_call: TRBJ2-5
clone_size: many
v_call: TRBV29-1
cdr3_nt: TGCAGCGCGGACAGGGGGGCACTAGAGACCCAGTACTTC
cdr3_aa: CSADRGALETQYF

d_call: TRBD1
j_call: TRBJ1-5
clone_size: many
v_call: TRBV27
cdr3_nt: TGTGCCAGCAGTGCGACAGGGGGCTTTTATAGTCAGCCCCAGCATTTT
cdr3_aa: CASSATGGFYSQPQHF